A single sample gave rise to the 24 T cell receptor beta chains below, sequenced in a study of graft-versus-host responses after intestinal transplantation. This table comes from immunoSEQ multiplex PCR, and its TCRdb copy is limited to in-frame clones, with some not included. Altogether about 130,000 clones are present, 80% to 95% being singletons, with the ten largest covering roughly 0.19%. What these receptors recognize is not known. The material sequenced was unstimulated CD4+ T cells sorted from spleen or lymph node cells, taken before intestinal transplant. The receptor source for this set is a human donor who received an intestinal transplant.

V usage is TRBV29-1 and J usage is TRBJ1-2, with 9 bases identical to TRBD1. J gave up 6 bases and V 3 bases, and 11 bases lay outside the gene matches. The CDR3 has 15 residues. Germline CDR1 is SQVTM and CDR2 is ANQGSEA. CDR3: CSVDPSGTGKNGYTF. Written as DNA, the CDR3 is TGCAGCGTTGACCCTAGCGGGACAGGGAAGAATGGCTACACCTTC. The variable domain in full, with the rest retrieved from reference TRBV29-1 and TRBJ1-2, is SAVISQKPSRDICQRGTSLTIQCQVDSQVTMMFWYRQQPGQSLTLIATANQGSEATYESGFVIDKFPISRPNLTFSTLTVSNMSPEDSSIYLCSVDPSGTGKNGYTFGSGTRLTVV.

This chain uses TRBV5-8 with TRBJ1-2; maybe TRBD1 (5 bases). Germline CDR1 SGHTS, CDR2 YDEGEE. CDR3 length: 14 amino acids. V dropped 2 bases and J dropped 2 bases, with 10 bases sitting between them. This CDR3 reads CASSFGTVNYGYTF. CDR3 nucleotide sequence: TGTGCCAGCAGCTTTGGGACGGTAAACTATGGCTACACCTTC.

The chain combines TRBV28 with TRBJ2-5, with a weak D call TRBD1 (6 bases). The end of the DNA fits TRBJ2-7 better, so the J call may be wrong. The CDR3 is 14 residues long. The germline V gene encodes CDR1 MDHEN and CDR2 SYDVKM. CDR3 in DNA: TGTGCCAGCAGTTGGGACACGTTCTCCTACGAGCAGTACTTC. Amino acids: CASSWDTFSYEQYF.

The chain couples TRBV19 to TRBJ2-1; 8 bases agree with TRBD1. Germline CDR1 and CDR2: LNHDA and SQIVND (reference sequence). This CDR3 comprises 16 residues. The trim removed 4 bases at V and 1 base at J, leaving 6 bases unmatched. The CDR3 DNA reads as TGTGCCAGTAGTAGGACAGGGATTAGTTCCTACAATGAGCAGTTCTTC. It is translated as CASSRTGISSYNEQFF. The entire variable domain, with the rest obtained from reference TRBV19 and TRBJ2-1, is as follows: DGGITQSPKYLFRKEGQNVTLSCEQNLNHDAMYWYRQDPGQGLRLIYYSQIVNDFQKGDIAEGYSVSREKKESFPLTVTSAQKNPTAFYLCASSRTGISSYNEQFFGPGTRLTVL.

CDR3 bases: TGTGCCAGCAAGGGCCAGCGGAATAAATCCTACGAGCAGTACTTC. This encodes CASKGQRNKSYEQYF. J is TRBJ2-7 and V is TRBV2, with D possibly matching TRBD2 (5 bases). V dropped 7 bases and J dropped 1 base, with 17 bases sitting between them. CDR3 size: 15 residues. The germline CDR1 and CDR2 sequences are SNHLY and FYNNEI.

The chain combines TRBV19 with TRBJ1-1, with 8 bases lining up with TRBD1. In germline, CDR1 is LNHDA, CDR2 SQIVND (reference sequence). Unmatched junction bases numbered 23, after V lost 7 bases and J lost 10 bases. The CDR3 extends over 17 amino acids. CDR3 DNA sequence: TGTGCCAGTACCGACAGGGGAGCAGGGAAGAGTGGGGAATCAGCTTTCTTT. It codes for CASTDRGAGKSGESAFF.

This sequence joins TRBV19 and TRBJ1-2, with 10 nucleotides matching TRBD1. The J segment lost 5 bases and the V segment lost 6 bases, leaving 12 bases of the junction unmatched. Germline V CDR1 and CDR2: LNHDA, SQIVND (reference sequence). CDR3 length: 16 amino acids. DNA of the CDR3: TGTGCCAGTAGCCTCGACAGGGGGCTAAAGGGTTATGGCTACACCTTC. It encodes CASSLDRGLKGYGYTF.

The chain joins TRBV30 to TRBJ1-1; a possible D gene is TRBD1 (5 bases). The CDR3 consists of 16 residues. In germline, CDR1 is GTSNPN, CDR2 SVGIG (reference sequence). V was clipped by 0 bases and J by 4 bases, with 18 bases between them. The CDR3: CAWSVRSRAIVTEAFF. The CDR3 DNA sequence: TGTGCCTGGAGTGTGAGGAGCAGGGCAATAGTCACTGAAGCTTTCTTT.

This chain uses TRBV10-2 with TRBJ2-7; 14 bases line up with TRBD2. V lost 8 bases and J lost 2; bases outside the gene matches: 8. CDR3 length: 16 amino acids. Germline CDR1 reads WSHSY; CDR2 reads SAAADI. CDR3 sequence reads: CASGRLAGGRTYEQYF. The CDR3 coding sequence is TGCGCCAGCGGTCGACTAGCGGGAGGGAGGACCTACGAGCAGTACTTC.

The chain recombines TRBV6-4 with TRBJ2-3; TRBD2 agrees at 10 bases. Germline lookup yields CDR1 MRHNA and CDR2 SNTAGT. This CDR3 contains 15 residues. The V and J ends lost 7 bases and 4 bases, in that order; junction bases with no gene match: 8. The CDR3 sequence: CASITAGGPADTQYF. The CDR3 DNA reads TGTGCCAGCATCACAGCGGGAGGGCCCGCAGATACGCAGTATTTT.

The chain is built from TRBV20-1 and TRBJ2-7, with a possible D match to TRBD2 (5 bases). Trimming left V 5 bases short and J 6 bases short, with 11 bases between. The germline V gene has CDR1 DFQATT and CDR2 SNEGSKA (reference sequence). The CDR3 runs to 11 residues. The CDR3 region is CSAGESSEQYF. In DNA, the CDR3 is TGCAGTGCTGGGGAGAGTTCCGAGCAGTACTTC.

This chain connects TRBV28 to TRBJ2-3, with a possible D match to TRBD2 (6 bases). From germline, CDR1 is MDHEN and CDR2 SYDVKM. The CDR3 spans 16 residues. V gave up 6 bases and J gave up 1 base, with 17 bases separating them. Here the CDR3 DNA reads TGTGCCAGCAGCCCCCCGAGGAGGGTAGGCACAGATACGCAGTATTTT. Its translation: CASSPPRRVGTDTQYF.

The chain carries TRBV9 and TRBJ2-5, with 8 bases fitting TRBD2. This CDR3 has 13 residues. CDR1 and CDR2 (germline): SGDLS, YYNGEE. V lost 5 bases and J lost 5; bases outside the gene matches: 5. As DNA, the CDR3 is TGTGCCAGCAGTCAGCGGGAGCTGGAGACCCAGTACTTC. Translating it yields CASSQRELETQYF.

CDR3 bases: TGTGCCAGCAGCAGGACAGGGGAGGCAGGAAACACCATATATTTT. Its protein product is CASSRTGEAGNTIYF. This sequence joins TRBV9 and TRBJ1-3; 9 nucleotides align to TRBD1. This CDR3 has 15 residues. Per germline, CDR1 SGDLS and CDR2 YYNGEE. The junction had 6 bases not matched to a gene; V was cut back by 4 bases and J by 4 bases.

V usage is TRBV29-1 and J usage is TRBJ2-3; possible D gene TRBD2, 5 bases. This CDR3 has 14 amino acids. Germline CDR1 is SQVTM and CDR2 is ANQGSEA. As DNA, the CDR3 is TGCAGTTACTCCCCGGGGTCAGGCACAGATACGCAGTATTTT. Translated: CSYSPGSGTDTQYF.

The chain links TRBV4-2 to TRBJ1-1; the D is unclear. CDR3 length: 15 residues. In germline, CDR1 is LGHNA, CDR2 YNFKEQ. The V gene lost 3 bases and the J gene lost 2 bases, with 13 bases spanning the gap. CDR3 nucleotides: TGTGCCAGCAGCCAGCCTAGGAACAGAAACACTGAAGCTTTCTTT. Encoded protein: CASSQPRNRNTEAFF.

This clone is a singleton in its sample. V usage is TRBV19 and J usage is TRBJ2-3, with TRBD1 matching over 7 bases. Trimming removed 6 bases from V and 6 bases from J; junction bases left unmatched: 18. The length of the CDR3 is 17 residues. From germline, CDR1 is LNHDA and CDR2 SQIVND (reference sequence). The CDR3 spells CASRALQGQLHRDTQYF. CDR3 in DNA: TGTGCCAGTAGAGCCTTACAGGGACAGCTCCACAGGGATACGCAGTATTTT.

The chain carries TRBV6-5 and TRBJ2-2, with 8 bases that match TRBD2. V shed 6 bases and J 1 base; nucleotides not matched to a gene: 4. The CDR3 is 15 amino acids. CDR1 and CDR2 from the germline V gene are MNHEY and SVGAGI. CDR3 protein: CASSLLAGNTGELFF. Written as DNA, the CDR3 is TGTGCCAGCAGCCTTCTAGCGGGGAACACCGGGGAGCTGTTTTTT.

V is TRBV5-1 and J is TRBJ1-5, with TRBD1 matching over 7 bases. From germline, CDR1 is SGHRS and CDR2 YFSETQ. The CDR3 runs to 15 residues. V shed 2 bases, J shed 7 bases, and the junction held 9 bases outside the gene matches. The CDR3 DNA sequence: TGCGCCAGCAGCTTCACAGGGGAACTCGGGCAGCCCCAGCATTTT. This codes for CASSFTGELGQPQHF. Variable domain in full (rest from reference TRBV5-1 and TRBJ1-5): KAGVTQTPRYLIKTRGQQVTLSCSPISGHRSVSWYQQTPGQGLQFLFEYFSETQRNKGNFPGRFSGRQFSNSRSEMNVSTLELGDSALYLCASSFTGELGQPQHFGDGTRLSIL.

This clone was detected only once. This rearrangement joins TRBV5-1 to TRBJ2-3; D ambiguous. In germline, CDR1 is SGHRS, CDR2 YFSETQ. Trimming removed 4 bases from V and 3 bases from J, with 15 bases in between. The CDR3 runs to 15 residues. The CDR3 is CASSPRRWETDTQYF. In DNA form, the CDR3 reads TGCGCCAGCAGCCCCCGTCGCTGGGAAACAGATACGCAGTATTTT.

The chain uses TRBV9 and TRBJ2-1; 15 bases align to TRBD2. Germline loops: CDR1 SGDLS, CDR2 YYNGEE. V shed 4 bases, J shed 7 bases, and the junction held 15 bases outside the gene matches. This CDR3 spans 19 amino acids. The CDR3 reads CASSPARTSGRGLMNEQFF. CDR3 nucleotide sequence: TGTGCCAGCAGCCCAGCCCGGACTAGCGGGAGGGGATTAATGAATGAGCAGTTCTTC.

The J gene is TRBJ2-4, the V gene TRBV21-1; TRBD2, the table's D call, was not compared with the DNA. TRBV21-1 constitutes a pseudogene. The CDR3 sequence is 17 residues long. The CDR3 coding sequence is TGTGCCAGCAGCCCGAAACTAGCTACAGCAAGAAAAAACATTCAGTACTTC. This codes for CASSPKLATARKNIQYF.

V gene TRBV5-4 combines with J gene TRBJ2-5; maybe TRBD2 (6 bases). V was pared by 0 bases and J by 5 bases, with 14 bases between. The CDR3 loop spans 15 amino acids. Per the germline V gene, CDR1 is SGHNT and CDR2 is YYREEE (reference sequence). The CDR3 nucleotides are TGTGCCAGCAGCTTGGAACAGCGGAGGGCGGAGACCCAGTACTTC. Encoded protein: CASSLEQRRAETQYF.

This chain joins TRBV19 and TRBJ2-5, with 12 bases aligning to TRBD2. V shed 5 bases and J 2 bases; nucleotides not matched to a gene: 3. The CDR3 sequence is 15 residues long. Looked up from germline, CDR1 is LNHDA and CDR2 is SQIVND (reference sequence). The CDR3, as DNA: TGTGCCAGTAGTTCCGGACTAGCGGGGCAAGAGACCCAGTACTTC. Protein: CASSSGLAGQETQYF.